This paragraph covers one T cell receptor (beta chain) sequence. Antigen specificity is unknown. The draw of peripheral blood yielded ten milliliters from each donor. This sample was taken from a study of blood T cells in healthy people across ages. For the second PCR, which ran for 7 to 11 cycles, a sample-barcoded 5' primer and a J-beta primer mix were used. TCRdb reanalysed the 5' RACE reads using MiXCR and keeps one entry per CDR3 protein. The sample includes 1.5 million to 2 million distinct CDR3 sequences, more than 35% of them seen just once. General observations from the study: Investigators treated diversity estimates from one million T cells as underestimates. A strong correlation was seen between TCR beta diversity and naive T cell percentage. PBMCs left unsorted prevented a conclusive naive versus antigen-experienced comparison.

The CDR3 sequence is 12 residues long. Trimming cost V 8 bases and J 7 bases, with 15 bases left between them. V and J are TRBV12-3 or TRBV12-4 and TRBJ2-7; no clear D gene. The source material was blood. The clonotype originates from a human donor in good health. In DNA form, the CDR3 reads TGTGCCAGCTCAGGCCATATGGGGGAGCAGTACTTC. Translating it yields CASSGHMGEQYF.